Following are 5 T cell receptor beta chains from one sample sequenced in a study of CD8+CD57+ T cells in acquired aplastic anemia (dated by TCRdb to the late 2010s). This sample was sequenced with an Illumina HiSeq 2000. TCR beta VDJ combination and CDR3 sequence profiling used genomic DNA as the template. TCRdb reprocessed the public reads (quality trimming at Q25 with fastp, clone calling with MiXCR) and kept in-frame beta chains. For every CDR3 protein sequence, its rows merge into one entry that carries the most common genes and DNA. The table for this sample lists fewer than 200,000 distinct CDR3 sequences; 55% to 70% of them were counted only once. The leading ten clones occupy under 50% of the sample. The specimen was sorted CD4+, CD8+, or CD8+CD57+ T cells (not recorded which) from PBMCs. The receptors come from a human donor in good health.

J is TRBJ2-3 and V is TRBV20-1, with D possibly TRBD1 on 5 matching bases. Trimming took off 4 bases at V and 6 bases at J, with 11 bases between the two ends. The CDR3 totals 12 residues. In germline, CDR1 is DFQATT, CDR2 SNEGSKA (reference sequence). The CDR3 sequence: CSAMEGADTQYF. The CDR3 coding sequence is TGCAGTGCTATGGAAGGGGCGGATACGCAGTATTTT.

V gene TRBV5-1 combines with J gene TRBJ2-3; D uncertain. From germline, CDR1 is SGHRS and CDR2 YFSETQ. This CDR3 spans 11 amino acids. V was cut by 7 bases and J by 6 bases, with 9 bases left in between. CDR3 region: CASFQGDTQYF. CDR3 nucleotides: TGCGCCAGCTTTCAAGGGGATACGCAGTATTTT.

This clonotype was recorded once. The V call is TRBV10-1, the J call TRBJ2-3, with 9 bases matching TRBD2. CDR1 is WNHNN, CDR2 SYGVQD, per germline (reference sequence). V trimming: 0 bases; J trimming: 6 bases; junction bases outside the gene matches: 10. CDR3 size: 17 residues. The CDR3: CASSESRRVAGADTQYF. The CDR3 DNA reads TGCGCCAGCAGTGAGTCGAGGAGGGTAGCGGGAGCGGATACGCAGTATTTT.

The CDR3 nucleotides are TGTGCCACCAGTGAAGGGAGGCTGGACGAGCAGTACGTC. Translating it yields CATSEGRLDEQYV. The V gene is TRBV24-1, the J gene TRBJ2-7, with a weak D call TRBD2 (6 bases). Germline values: CDR1 KGHDR, CDR2 SFDVKD. The CDR3 spans 13 residues. Trimming left V 4 bases short and J 5 bases short, with 11 bases between.

The chain joins TRBV10-1 to TRBJ2-7, with TRBD2 identical over 9 bases. The CDR3 spans 15 residues. With V trimmed by 5 bases and J by 1 base, 6 bases remained unmatched. From germline, CDR1 is WNHNN and CDR2 SYGVQD (reference sequence). DNA of the CDR3: TGCGCCAGCAGTTCGTGGCGGGGGGGGTCCTACGAGCAGTACTTC. As protein: CASSSWRGGSYEQYF.